This T cell receptor beta chain comes out of a study of early T cells in non-severe SARS-CoV-2 infection. Study-wide background: Sequenced bulk RNA came from whole blood that was unsorted, and chains were unpaired.

This clonotype was detected ten times or more. Antigen specificity is unknown. Study-level points and caveats: Matching with VDJdb favored anti-spike CD8 responses (missing private and CD4 specificities).

This CDR3 has 16 amino acids. CDR1 is SGHDT and CDR2 is YYEEEE in the germline V gene. Trimming pared 0 bases from V and 2 bases from J, leaving 12 bases between. Unique molecular identifiers were added to individual cDNA molecules. One entry per CDR3 protein, called by TCRdb with MiXCR from the 5' RACE reads. This sample carries fewer than 30,000 distinct CDR3 sequences, 3.5% to 5% of them seen once, and the ten largest clones take around 16%. The sequenced material came from whole blood. The sequence derives from an adult who was a healthcare worker with PCR-confirmed SARS-CoV-2 infection or an uninfected control (not recorded which). The chain has TRBV5-6 and TRBJ2-1, with D hard to call. The CDR3 protein is CASSLGGQATYNEQFF. CDR3 in DNA: TGTGCCAGCAGCTTGGGAGGCCAGGCAACCTACAATGAGCAGTTCTTC.